This T cell receptor beta chain stems from a study of T cell clones after liver transplantation. Study at large: A pre-transplant mixed lymphocyte reaction with TCRbeta sequencing defined graft-donor-reactive clones followed in post-transplant blood. At least one year of complete immunosuppression withdrawal without enzymes over twice normal defined tolerance. Blood was drawn pre-transplant, before withdrawal, and after full or failed withdrawal.

This clone has a handful of counts. Germline loops: CDR1 MGHRA, CDR2 YSYEKL. The V and J ends lost 5 bases and 1 base respectively, with 12 bases between them. The CDR3 contains 14 residues. Sequencing was performed with immunoSEQ multiplex PCR; in TCRdb, only in-frame clones are kept and a portion is missing. This table has approximately 51,000 clones, about 90% appearing once. V usage is TRBV4-1 and J usage is TRBJ2-7; D is perhaps TRBD1 (6 bases). Sequencing used CD8+ T cells from blood, obtained 12 months after liver transplant. This clonotype was sampled from a human patient who received a liver transplant. Part of the T cell pool may stem from the graft donor. The CDR3 here is CASSLGTLSYEQYF. The CDR3, as DNA: TGCGCCAGCAGCTTGGGGACACTTTCCTACGAGCAGTACTTC.